This entry lists 5 T cell receptor beta chains sequenced from one sample in a study of blood T cell repertoires in COVID-19. Profiling relied on immunoSEQ multiplex PCR, and the TCRdb table lists in-frame clones only, not all of them. Of around 270,000 clones listed, 84% are singletons. The source material was peripheral blood. The receptors come from a woman between 40 and 50 years old who had recovered from COVID-19.

This rearrangement joins TRBV27 to TRBJ2-1; 13 positions match TRBD2. V was clipped by 6 bases and J by 8 bases; unmatched bases: 7. CDR3 length equals 15 residues. The germline V gene encodes CDR1 MNHEY and CDR2 SMNVEV (reference sequence). The CDR3 bases are TGTGCCAGCAGCAGGACTAGCGGGGGCCTCGATGAGCAGTTCTTC. This gives the protein CASSRTSGGLDEQFF.

The chain uses TRBV5-1 and TRBJ1-1; maybe TRBD1 (5 bases). Germline CDR1 SGHRS, CDR2 YFSETQ. The V end was cut by 4 bases, the J end by 10 bases, with 17 bases between. The CDR3 is 13 amino acids. This CDR3 reads CASSTYLPGIAFF. Written as DNA, the CDR3 is TGCGCCAGCAGCACCTACCTACCAGGGATAGCTTTCTTT.

CDR3 DNA sequence: TGTGCCAGCAGCTTAGGGGGGCGCCCCGATACCTACGAGCAGTACTTC. Its protein product is CASSLGGRPDTYEQYF. The chain links TRBV7-6 to TRBJ2-7; a possible D gene is TRBD1 (6 bases). Trimming pared 1 base from V and 2 bases from J, leaving 15 bases between. Germline assignment: CDR1 SGHVS and CDR2 FNYEAQ. The CDR3 covers 16 residues.

The chain employs TRBV14 and TRBJ2-3; a weak D match, TRBD2 (6 bases). V was shortened by 0 bases and J by 6 bases, with 13 bases between the two germline ends. This CDR3 is 15 amino acids long. Germline V gene sequence: CDR1 SGHDN, CDR2 FVKESK. CDR3 in amino acids: CASSQERGYFDTQYF. CDR3 nucleotide sequence: TGTGCCAGCAGCCAAGAACGGGGGTACTTTGATACGCAGTATTTT.

This chain connects TRBV19 to TRBJ1-2; D is uncertain. This CDR3 contains 15 residues. The V and J ends lost 6 bases and 11 bases respectively, with 25 bases between them. Per germline, CDR1 LNHDA and CDR2 SQIVND (reference sequence). The CDR3 DNA is TGTGCCAGTAGGAGTTTCGACGGTGGGTTTATGCGGTACACCTTC. Its protein is CASRSFDGGFMRYTF.